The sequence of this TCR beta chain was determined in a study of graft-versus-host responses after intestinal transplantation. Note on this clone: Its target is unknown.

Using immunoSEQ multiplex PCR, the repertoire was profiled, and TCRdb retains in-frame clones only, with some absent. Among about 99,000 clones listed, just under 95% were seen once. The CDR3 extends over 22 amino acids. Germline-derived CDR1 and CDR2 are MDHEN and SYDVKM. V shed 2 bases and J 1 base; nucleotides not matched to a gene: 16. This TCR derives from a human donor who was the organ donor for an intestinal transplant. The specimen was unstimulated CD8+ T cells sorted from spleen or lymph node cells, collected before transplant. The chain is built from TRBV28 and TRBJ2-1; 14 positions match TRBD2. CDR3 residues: CASSLESPGTSGRWASYNEQFF. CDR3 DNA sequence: TGTGCCAGCAGTTTAGAGAGCCCCGGGACTAGCGGGAGATGGGCGTCCTACAATGAGCAGTTCTTC.